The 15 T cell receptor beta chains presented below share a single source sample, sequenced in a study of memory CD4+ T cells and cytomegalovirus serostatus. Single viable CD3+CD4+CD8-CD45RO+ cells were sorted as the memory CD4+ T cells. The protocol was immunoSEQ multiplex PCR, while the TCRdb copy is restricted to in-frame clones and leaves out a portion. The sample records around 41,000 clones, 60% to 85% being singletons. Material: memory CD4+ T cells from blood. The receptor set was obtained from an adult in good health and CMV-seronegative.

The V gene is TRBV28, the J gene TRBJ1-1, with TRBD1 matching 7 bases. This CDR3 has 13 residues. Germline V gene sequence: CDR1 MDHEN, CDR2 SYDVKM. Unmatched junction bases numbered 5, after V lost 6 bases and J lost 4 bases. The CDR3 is CASSDRVGTEAFF. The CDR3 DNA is TGTGCCAGCAGCGACAGGGTGGGCACTGAAGCTTTCTTT.

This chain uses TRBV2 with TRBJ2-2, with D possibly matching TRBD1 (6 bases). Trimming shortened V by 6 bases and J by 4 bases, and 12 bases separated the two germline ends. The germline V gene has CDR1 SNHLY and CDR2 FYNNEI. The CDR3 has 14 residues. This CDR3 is CASSGIQGTGELFF. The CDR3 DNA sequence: TGTGCCAGCAGCGGGATACAGGGCACCGGGGAGCTGTTTTTT.

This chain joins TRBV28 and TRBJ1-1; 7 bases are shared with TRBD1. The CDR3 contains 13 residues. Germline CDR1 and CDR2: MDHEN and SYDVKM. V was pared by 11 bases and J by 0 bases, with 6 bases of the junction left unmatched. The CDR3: CAGSTGMNTEAFF. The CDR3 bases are TGTGCCGGTTCGACAGGGATGAACACTGAAGCTTTCTTT.

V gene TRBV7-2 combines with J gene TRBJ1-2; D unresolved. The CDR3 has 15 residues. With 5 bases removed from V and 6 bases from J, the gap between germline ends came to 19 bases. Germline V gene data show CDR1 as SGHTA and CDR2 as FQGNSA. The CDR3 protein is CASSKGSLAADGYTF. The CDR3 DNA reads TGTGCCAGCAGCAAGGGAAGTCTGGCTGCTGATGGCTACACCTTC.

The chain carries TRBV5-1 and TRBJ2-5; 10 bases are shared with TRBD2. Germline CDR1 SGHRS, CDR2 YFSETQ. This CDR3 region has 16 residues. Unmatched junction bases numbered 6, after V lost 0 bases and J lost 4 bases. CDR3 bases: TGCGCCAGCAGCTTGGTCCTAGCGGGAGCCCCAGAGACCCAGTACTTC. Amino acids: CASSLVLAGAPETQYF.

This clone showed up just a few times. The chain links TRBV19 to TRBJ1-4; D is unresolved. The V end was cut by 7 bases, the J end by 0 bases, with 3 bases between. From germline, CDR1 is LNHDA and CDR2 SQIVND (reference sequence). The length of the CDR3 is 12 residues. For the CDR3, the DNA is TGTGCCAGTACCGCAACTAATGAAAAACTGTTTTTT. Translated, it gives CASTATNEKLFF.

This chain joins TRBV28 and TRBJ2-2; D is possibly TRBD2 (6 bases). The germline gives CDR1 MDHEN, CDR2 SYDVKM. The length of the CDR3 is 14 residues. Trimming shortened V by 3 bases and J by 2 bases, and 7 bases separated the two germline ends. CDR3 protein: CASSFGRNTGELFF. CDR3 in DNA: TGTGCCAGCAGTTTCGGGAGAAACACCGGGGAGCTGTTTTTT.

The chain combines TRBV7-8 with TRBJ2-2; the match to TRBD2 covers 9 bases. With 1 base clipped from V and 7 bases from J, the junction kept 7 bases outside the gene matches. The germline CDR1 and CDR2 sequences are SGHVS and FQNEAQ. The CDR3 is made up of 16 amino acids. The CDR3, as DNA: TGTGCCAGCAGCTTAGTAGCGGGAGCGATTAACGGGGAGCTGTTTTTT. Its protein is CASSLVAGAINGELFF.

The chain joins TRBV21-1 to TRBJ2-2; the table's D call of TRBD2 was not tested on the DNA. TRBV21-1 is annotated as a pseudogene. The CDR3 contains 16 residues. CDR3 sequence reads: CASSNGLAGGTGELFF. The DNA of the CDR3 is TGTGCCAGCAGCAACGGACTAGCGGGGGGGACCGGGGAGCTGTTTTTT.

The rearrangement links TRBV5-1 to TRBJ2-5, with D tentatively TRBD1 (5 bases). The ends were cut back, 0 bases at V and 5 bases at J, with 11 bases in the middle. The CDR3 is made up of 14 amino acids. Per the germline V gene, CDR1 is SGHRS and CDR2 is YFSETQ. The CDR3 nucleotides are TGCGCCAGCAGCTTGGCACAAAAGGGGGAGACCCAGTACTTC. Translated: CASSLAQKGETQYF.

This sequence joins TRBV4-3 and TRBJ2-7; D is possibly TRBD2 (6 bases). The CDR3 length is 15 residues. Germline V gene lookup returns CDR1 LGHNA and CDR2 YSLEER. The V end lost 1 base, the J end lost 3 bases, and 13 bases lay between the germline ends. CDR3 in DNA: TGCGCCAGCAGCCAAGGAAGAGGACTAATCTACGAGCAGTACTTC. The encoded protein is CASSQGRGLIYEQYF.

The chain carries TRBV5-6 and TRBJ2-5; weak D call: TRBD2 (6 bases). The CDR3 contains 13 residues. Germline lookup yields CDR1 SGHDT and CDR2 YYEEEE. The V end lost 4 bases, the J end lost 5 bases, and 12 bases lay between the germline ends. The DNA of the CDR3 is TGTGCCAGCAGCATGGGACTCCCGGAGACCCAGTACTTC. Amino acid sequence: CASSMGLPETQYF.

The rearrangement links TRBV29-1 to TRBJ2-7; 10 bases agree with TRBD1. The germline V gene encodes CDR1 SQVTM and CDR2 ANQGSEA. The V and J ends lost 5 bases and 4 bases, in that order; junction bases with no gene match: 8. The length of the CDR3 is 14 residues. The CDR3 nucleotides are TGCAGCGTTTCCGAGACAGGGGGCGGGTACGAGCAGTACTTC. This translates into CSVSETGGGYEQYF.

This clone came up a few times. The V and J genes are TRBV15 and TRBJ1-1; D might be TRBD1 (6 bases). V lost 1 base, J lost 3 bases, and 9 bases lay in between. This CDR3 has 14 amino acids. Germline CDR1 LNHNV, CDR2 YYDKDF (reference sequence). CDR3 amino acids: CATSRANRDTEAFF. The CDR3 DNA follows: TGTGCCACCAGCAGAGCCAACAGGGACACTGAAGCTTTCTTT.

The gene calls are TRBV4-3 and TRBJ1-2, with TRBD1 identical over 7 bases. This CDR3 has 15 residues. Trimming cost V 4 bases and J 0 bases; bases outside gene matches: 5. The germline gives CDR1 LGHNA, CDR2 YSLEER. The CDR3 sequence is CASSPRTGTNYGYTF. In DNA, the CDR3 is TGCGCCAGCAGCCCGCGGACAGGTACTAACTATGGCTACACCTTC.